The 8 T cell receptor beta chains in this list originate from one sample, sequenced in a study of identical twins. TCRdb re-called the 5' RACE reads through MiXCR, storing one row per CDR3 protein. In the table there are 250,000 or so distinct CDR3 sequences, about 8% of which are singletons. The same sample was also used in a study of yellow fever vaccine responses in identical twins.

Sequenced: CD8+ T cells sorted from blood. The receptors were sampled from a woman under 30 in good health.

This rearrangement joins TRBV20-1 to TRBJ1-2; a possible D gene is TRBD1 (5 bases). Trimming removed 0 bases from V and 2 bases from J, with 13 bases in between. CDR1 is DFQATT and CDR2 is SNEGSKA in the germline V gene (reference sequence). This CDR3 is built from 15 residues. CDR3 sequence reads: CSARDPQADNYGYTF. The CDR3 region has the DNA TGCAGTGCTAGAGATCCACAGGCCGACAACTATGGCTACACCTTC.

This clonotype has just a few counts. DNA for the CDR3: TGTGCCAGCAGTGGAGGGGGTGACCAAGAGACCCAGTACTTC. Translating gives CASSGGGDQETQYF. The V call is TRBV27, the J call TRBJ2-5; the D gene could be TRBD1 or TRBD2 (6 bases each). This CDR3 has 14 residues. The germline V and J ends were trimmed by 5 bases and 0 bases, with 10 bases remaining between them. Germline assignment: CDR1 MNHEY and CDR2 SMNVEV (reference sequence).

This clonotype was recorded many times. CDR3 coding DNA: TGCAGTGCCACGGGGCAACAGGGATTCGAGCAGTACTTC. Translated, it gives CSATGQQGFEQYF. The chain couples TRBV20-1 to TRBJ2-7; possible D gene TRBD1, 6 bases. Germline CDR1 DFQATT, CDR2 SNEGSKA (reference sequence). The CDR3 is made up of 13 amino acids. V was trimmed by 6 bases and J by 6 bases, leaving 18 bases between them.

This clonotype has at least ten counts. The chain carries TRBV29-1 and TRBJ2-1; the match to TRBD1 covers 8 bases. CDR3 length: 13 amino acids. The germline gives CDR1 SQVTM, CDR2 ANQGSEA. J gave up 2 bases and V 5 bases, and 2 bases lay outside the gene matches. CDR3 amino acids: CSVWTGTYNEQFF. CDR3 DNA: TGCAGCGTTTGGACAGGGACCTACAATGAGCAGTTCTTC.

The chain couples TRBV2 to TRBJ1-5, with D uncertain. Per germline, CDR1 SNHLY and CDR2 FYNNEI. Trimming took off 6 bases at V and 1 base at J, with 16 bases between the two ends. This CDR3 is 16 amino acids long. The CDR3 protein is CASSRHPRESNQPQHF. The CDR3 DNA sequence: TGTGCCAGCAGCAGACACCCGCGAGAGAGCAATCAGCCCCAGCATTTT.

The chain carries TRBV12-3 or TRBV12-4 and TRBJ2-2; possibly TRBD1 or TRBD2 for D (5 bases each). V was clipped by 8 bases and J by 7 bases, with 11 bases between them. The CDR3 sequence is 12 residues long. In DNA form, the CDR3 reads TGTGCCAGCCACAATGGGGGCGGGGAGCTGTTTTTT. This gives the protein CASHNGGGELFF.

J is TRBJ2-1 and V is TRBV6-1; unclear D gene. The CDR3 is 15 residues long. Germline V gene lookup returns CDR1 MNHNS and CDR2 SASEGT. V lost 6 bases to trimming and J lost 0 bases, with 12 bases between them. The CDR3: CASRTHPSSYNEQFF. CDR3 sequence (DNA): TGTGCCAGCAGAACCCACCCTAGCTCCTACAATGAGCAGTTCTTC.

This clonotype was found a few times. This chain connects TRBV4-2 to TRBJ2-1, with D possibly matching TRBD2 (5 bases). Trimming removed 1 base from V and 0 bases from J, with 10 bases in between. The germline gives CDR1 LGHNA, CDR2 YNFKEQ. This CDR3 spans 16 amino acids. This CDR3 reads CASSQGPGYSYNEQFF. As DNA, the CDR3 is TGTGCCAGCAGCCAAGGGCCGGGATACTCCTACAATGAGCAGTTCTTC.